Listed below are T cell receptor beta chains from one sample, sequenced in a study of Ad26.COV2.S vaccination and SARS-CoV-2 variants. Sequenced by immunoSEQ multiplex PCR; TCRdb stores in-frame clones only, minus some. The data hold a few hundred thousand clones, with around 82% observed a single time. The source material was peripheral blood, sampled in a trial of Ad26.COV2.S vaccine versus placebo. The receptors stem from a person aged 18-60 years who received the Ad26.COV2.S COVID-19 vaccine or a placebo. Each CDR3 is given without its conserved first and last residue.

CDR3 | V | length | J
ASSLAGQIQETQY | TRBV5-1 | 13 | TRBJ2-5
AWSVIPGKRPYEQY | TRBV30 | 14 | TRBJ2-7
ASSAQDYEQY | TRBV2 | 10 | TRBJ2-7
ASSYSTGSHEQY | TRBV6-2/TRBV6-3 | 12 | TRBJ2-7
ASNLRGSNQPQH | TRBV19 | 12 | TRBJ1-5
ASSQGGRSGNTIY | TRBV4-3 | 13 | TRBJ1-3
ASSLRGNSYNEQF | TRBV6-2/TRBV6-3 | 13 | TRBJ2-1
ATYERVPSNQPQH | TRBV2 | 13 | TRBJ1-5
ASSPLGSGRTDTQY | TRBV27 | 14 | TRBJ2-3
ASSYQQGPYGYT | TRBV6-5 | 12 | TRBJ1-2
ASSLQAGNTIY | TRBV6-5 | 11 | TRBJ1-3
ASSRDGRSEQY | TRBV11-3 | 11 | TRBJ2-7
ASSSWGALNTEAF | TRBV5-1 | 13 | TRBJ1-1
ASSPGTREQY | TRBV19 | 10 | TRBJ2-7
ASSLTPSSGSRADTQY | TRBV11-3 | 16 | TRBJ2-3
ASSGGTFPIGAF | TRBV11-2 | 12 | TRBJ1-1
ASRTRQGSNNSPLH | TRBV7-2 | 14 | TRBJ1-6
ASSSGSPYEQY | TRBV27 | 11 | TRBJ2-7
ASSLQGFSEQY | TRBV7-9 | 11 | TRBJ2-7
ASSVGLAGGRYNEQF | TRBV9 | 15 | TRBJ2-1
ASSLAGNTEAF | TRBV7-2 | 11 | TRBJ1-1
ASRLGLGQY | TRBV12-2 | 9 | TRBJ2-7
ASTRISGWVELF | TRBV6-5 | 12 | TRBJ2-2
SASTGDTEAF | TRBV20-1 | 10 | TRBJ1-1
ASSRQGRNQPQH | TRBV28 | 12 | TRBJ1-5
ASTEKGSYNEQF | TRBV11-2 | 12 | TRBJ2-1
ASSYNRDSTEAF | TRBV7-9 | 12 | TRBJ1-1
ASSLAAGQPQH | TRBV27 | 11 | TRBJ1-5
ASSWGIGAYEQY | TRBV5-4 | 12 | TRBJ2-7
ASSFRRASGRVETQY | TRBV27 | 15 | TRBJ2-5
SVEDLRRVTEAF | TRBV29-1 | 12 | TRBJ1-1
ASSLGDQGDSPLH | TRBV7-2 | 13 | TRBJ1-6
ASSPQIGGYSYNEQF | TRBV7-2 | 15 | TRBJ2-1
ASSNLEGATEAF | TRBV6-5 | 12 | TRBJ1-1
AWSVNVRHGYT | TRBV30 | 11 | TRBJ1-2
ASSQGANYGYT | TRBV14 | 11 | TRBJ1-2
ASRLGQAGYT | TRBV12-3/TRBV12-4 | 10 | TRBJ1-2
ASSQDYVQGDYYGYT | TRBV4-3 | 15 | TRBJ1-2
ASSQDGQGGGYT | TRBV4-2 | 12 | TRBJ1-2
ASSPGLAGQETQY | TRBV18 | 13 | TRBJ2-5
ASSRGRTGELF | TRBV27 | 11 | TRBJ2-2
ASSSFPTSGGGAKNIQY | TRBV5-5 | 17 | TRBJ2-4
ASSLASGWEKTEAF | TRBV5-4 | 14 | TRBJ1-1
ASRGLETQY | TRBV11-2 | 9 | TRBJ2-5
ASRDRTNTGELF | TRBV19 | 12 | TRBJ2-2
ASSQAHSRHNEQF | TRBV3-1/TRBV3-2 | 13 | TRBJ2-1
ASSLEGARGYT | TRBV5-4 | 11 | TRBJ1-2
ASSPSGGSYEQY | TRBV7-3 | 12 | TRBJ2-7
SVETGWADTQY | TRBV29-1 | 11 | TRBJ2-3
ASKASGASYNEQF | TRBV7-9 | 13 | TRBJ2-1
ASQVNSNQPQH | TRBV6-5 | 11 | TRBJ1-5
ASSFGGSNEQF | TRBV11-3 | 11 | TRBJ2-1
ASKYVSSSYEQY | TRBV27 | 12 | TRBJ2-7